What follows is one TCR beta chain and its context. Its cognate antigen is unknown. This CDR3 has 17 amino acids. Germline CDR1 is MNHEY and CDR2 is SMNVEV (reference sequence). Using the 5' RACE reads, TCRdb records one entry per CDR3 protein without DNA. The sample shows 150,000 or so distinct CDR3 sequences, and about a fifth sits with its ten largest clones. The sample belongs to a study of T cells expressing NK-cell markers. The wider study: It was from sorted CD3+CD56+NKG2C+, CD3+CD56+NKG2C- and CD3+CD56-NKG2C+ T cells that TCR beta repertoires came.

Study-wide points: The CD3+CD56-NKG2C+ fraction of a handful of donors was also led by these clonotypes. In more than 5 donors, dominant CD3+CD56+NKG2C+ clonotypes ranked among the top 10 CD8+ clonotypes.

Material: blood T cells: a sorted CD56 or NKG2C T cell subset, CD4+ or CD8+ T cells, or bulk PBMC T cells (not recorded which). This rearrangement joins TRBV27 to TRBJ2-5; TCRdb picks TRBD2, but there is no DNA to check that call. The TCR was taken from a woman aged 18-70 years in good health. The CDR3: CASSRTLAGVHWETQYF.